A selection of T cell receptor beta chains follows, all from one sample in a study of identical twins. One entry per CDR3 protein results from TCRdb running MiXCR on the 5' RACE reads. The data show approximately 670,000 distinct CDR3 sequences, approximately 6% seen once. Sequencing was carried out using naive T cells sorted from blood. The source of these receptors is a man aged 18-30 years in good health. CDR3s include the opening cysteine and the closing phenylalanine or tryptophan. Each record gives: J gene, V gene, D gene, clone size, CDR3 DNA, CDR3 protein. D genes are given only for firm matches. Clone size is shown for a subset of rows, as once, few, many or a class of expanded clone.

TRBJ2-5	TRBV5-1	TRBD2	few	TGCGCCAGCAGCTTTGTCCTAGCGGGAGCCCTGGAGACCCAGTACTTC	CASSFVLAGALETQYF
TRBJ2-7	TRBV5-1	TRBD1	few	TGCGCCAGCATCGGGACAGGGGTCGACGAGCAGTACTTC	CASIGTGVDEQYF
TRBJ2-3	TRBV29-1	TRBD1	-	TGCAGCGTTGAAGACTGGGCTACAGGGGCTAGCACAGATACGCAGTATTTT	CSVEDWATGASTDTQYF
TRBJ2-2	TRBV7-8	TRBD2	-	TGTGCCAGCAGCCCCCCGGGACTAGGGGCCCGAAACACCGGGGAGCTGTTTTTT	CASSPPGLGARNTGELFF
TRBJ1-2	TRBV20-1	-	few	TGCAGTGCTAGACCCTTACATTCATATGGCTACACCTTC	CSARPLHSYGYTF
TRBJ2-7	TRBV18	-	few	TGTGCCAGCTCCCCCGGGAGCGACTACGAGCAGTACTTC	CASSPGSDYEQYF
TRBJ2-3	TRBV12-3/TRBV12-4	TRBD1	many	TGTGCCAGCAGTTTAACAGGGGCCCCTTACACAGATACGCAGTATTTT	CASSLTGAPYTDTQYF
TRBJ2-7	TRBV30	TRBD1	-	TGTGCCTGGAGCCCTTCCTTCAGGGGGCGCTCCGAGCAGTACTTC	CAWSPSFRGRSEQYF
TRBJ2-3	TRBV29-1	-	many	TGCAGCGCAAGGAGGGGGGCGAGGGATACGCAGTATTTT	CSARRGARDTQYF
TRBJ2-3	TRBV18	TRBD2	once	TGTGCCAGCTCACCAGTCGGGACTAGCGGGGTTAGCACAGATACGCAGTATTTT	CASSPVGTSGVSTDTQYF
TRBJ2-7	TRBV20-1	TRBD2	many	TGCAGTGCTAGGTTAGCGGGAGGGAGGTACGAGCAGTACTTC	CSARLAGGRYEQYF
TRBJ2-2	TRBV24-1	TRBD2	many	TGTGCCACAGCGGGAGTGGACACCGGGGAGCTGTTTTTT	CATAGVDTGELFF
TRBJ2-2	TRBV2	-	-	TGTGCCAGCAGTGACTCCCCAGGGTACACCGGGGAGCTGTTTTTT	CASSDSPGYTGELFF
TRBJ2-1	TRBV5-1	TRBD2	many	TGCGCCAGCGCCACAACTAGCGGGGTTTACAATGAGCAGTTCTTC	CASATTSGVYNEQFF
TRBJ2-1	TRBV20-1	TRBD2	-	TGCAGTGCTAGAGATGTAATGGCGGGAGCTAATGAGCAGTTCTTC	CSARDVMAGANEQFF
TRBJ2-4	TRBV20-1	-	-	TGCAGTGCTACCAGACAAAACATTCAGTACTTC	CSATRQNIQYF
TRBJ2-2	TRBV12-3/TRBV12-4	TRBD2	few	TGTGCCAGCAGTAAGCGGACTAGCGGGAGGACCGGGGAGCTGTTTTTT	CASSKRTSGRTGELFF
TRBJ2-2	TRBV12-3/TRBV12-4	-	many	TGTGCCAGCAGTTCTACGGGGATGTCCGGGGAGCTGTTTTTT	CASSSTGMSGELFF
TRBJ2-5	TRBV7-2	-	many	TGTGCCAGCAGCTTAGATGGAGGGCAAGAGACCCAGTACTTC	CASSLDGGQETQYF
TRBJ2-4	TRBV9	TRBD1	many	TGTGCCAGCAGCGCATTTAGTACAGGGGGAAACATTCAGTACTTC	CASSAFSTGGNIQYF
TRBJ2-6	TRBV30	-	-	TGTGCCTGGGGGCCTGGGGCCAACGTCCTGACTTTC	CAWGPGANVLTF
TRBJ2-3	TRBV20-1	-	many	TGCAGTGCCGAAAGCGGTTCCCAGGGGGATACGCAGTATTTT	CSAESGSQGDTQYF
TRBJ2-1	TRBV28	TRBD1	-	TGTGCCAGCAGTTTCAGGGGGCGAGGTAATGAGCAGTTCTTC	CASSFRGRGNEQFF